One and the same sample provided the 31 T cell receptor beta chains below, sequenced in a study of T cells in Graves' hyperthyroidism and ophthalmopathy. Template material for amplifying TCR beta CDR3 regions consisted of RNA transcripts. Using the HTBI primer set, a first-round RT-PCR was run on the TCR CDR3. A single record per CDR3 protein comes from TCRdb applying MiXCR to the multiplex PCR reads. The data hold some 500,000 distinct CDR3 sequences, with about an eighth observed a single time. Source material: blood. The source is a woman aged 18-35 years with Graves' hyperthyroidism.

This clonotype appeared many times. The chain is built from TRBV7-9 and TRBJ2-1, with 8 nucleotides matching TRBD2. This CDR3 is 16 amino acids long. Germline lookup yields CDR1 SEHNR and CDR2 FQNEAQ (reference sequence). Unmatched junction bases numbered 9, after V lost 5 bases and J lost 3 bases. The CDR3 region has the DNA TGTGCCAGCAGCCACACAGGACTAGCCGACTACAATGAGCAGTTCTTC. Amino acids: CASSHTGLADYNEQFF.

The V and J genes are TRBV4-1 and TRBJ1-5, with D possibly being TRBD1 (5 bases). Looked up from germline, CDR1 is MGHRA and CDR2 is YSYEKL. CDR3 length equals 15 residues. Trimming took 4 bases from V and 6 from J, leaving 16 bases between them. The CDR3: CASSRTDGGGQPQHF. The CDR3 nucleotides read TGCGCCAGCAGCCGGACGGACGGCGGGGGTCAGCCCCAGCATTTT.

This clonotype was recorded at least ten times. V and J are TRBV9 and TRBJ2-1; D may correspond to TRBD1 or TRBD2 (5 bases each). CDR1 is SGDLS, CDR2 YYNGEE, per germline. The CDR3 is made up of 16 amino acids. Between the trimmed V and J ends, which lost 3 bases and 4 bases, there was a span of 17 bases. This chain's CDR3 is CASSGPLEGRYNEQFF. CDR3 sequence (DNA): TGTGCCAGCAGCGGCCCTCTTGAGGGACGGTACAATGAGCAGTTCTTC. Using reference TRBV9 and TRBJ2-1 for the parts outside the CDR3, the full variable domain is DSGVTQTPKHLITATGQRVTLRCSPRSGDLSVYWYQQSLDQGLQFLIQYYNGEERAKGNILERFSAQQFPDLHSELNLSSLELGDSALYFCASSGPLEGRYNEQFFGPGTRLTVL.

This clonotype was recorded many times. This chain uses TRBV27 with TRBJ1-1; maybe TRBD1 (5 bases). V lost 2 bases to trimming and J lost 4 bases, with 8 bases between them. Looked up from germline, CDR1 is MNHEY and CDR2 is SMNVEV (reference sequence). This CDR3 has 13 amino acids. The CDR3 loop reads CASSLRRGTEAFF. The CDR3 DNA reads as TGTGCCAGCAGTTTACGGAGGGGCACTGAAGCTTTCTTT.

This clonotype was observed at least ten times. J is TRBJ2-5 and V is TRBV27; D may be TRBD2 (6 bases). The V end was cut by 1 base, the J end by 4 bases, with 16 bases between. Per germline, CDR1 MNHEY and CDR2 SMNVEV (reference sequence). The CDR3 totals 16 residues. CDR3 in DNA: TGTGCCAGCAGTTTATGGTTCGGGAGCAAGGGAGAGACCCAGTACTTC. The encoded protein is CASSLWFGSKGETQYF.

The V call is TRBV28, the J call TRBJ2-3, with 11 bases fitting TRBD2. Losses at the gene ends were 4 bases for V and 2 bases for J; bases not matched to a gene: 5. In germline, CDR1 is MDHEN, CDR2 SYDVKM. The CDR3 runs 16 residues. CDR3 DNA: TGTGCCAGCAGTTGGGGACTAGCGGTGAACACAGATACGCAGTATTTT. This sequence encodes CASSWGLAVNTDTQYF. The full variable domain, with the rest looked up from reference TRBV28 and TRBJ2-3, is DVKVTQSSRYLVKRTGEKVFLECVQDMDHENMFWYRQDPGLGLRLIYFSYDVKMKEKGDIPEGYSVSREKKERFSLILESASTNQTSMYLCASSWGLAVNTDTQYFGPGTRLTVL.

This clonotype has ten or more counts. The V call is TRBV20-1, the J call TRBJ2-1; perhaps TRBD2 as D (5 bases). The CDR3 contains 14 residues. Trimming stripped 2 bases from V and 0 bases from J, with 8 bases between. Per the germline V gene, CDR1 is DFQATT and CDR2 is SNEGSKA (reference sequence). CDR3 sequence reads: CSARQAGSYNEQFF. The CDR3 region has the DNA TGCAGTGCTAGACAGGCGGGCTCCTACAATGAGCAGTTCTTC.

In its sample, this clonotype was seen many times. The chain links TRBV2 to TRBJ2-7; D remains unclear. The V end lost 10 bases, the J end lost 5 bases, and 12 bases lay between the germline ends. Germline assignment: CDR1 SNHLY and CDR2 FYNNEI. CDR3 size: 11 residues. CDR3 amino acids: CATSKRDEQYV. Written as DNA, the CDR3 is TGTGCCACGTCCAAACGGGACGAGCAGTACGTC.

This clonotype has a count of ten or more. The rearrangement links TRBV29-1 to TRBJ2-5; a weak D match, TRBD1 (5 bases). This CDR3 region has 12 residues. Germline V CDR1 and CDR2: SQVTM, ANQGSEA. The V gene lost 6 bases and the J gene lost 4 bases, with 12 bases spanning the gap. CDR3 amino acids: CSVAGWRETQYF. The CDR3 DNA sequence: TGCAGCGTCGCAGGGTGGAGAGAGACCCAGTACTTC.

As concerns this clonotype: Sequence at one end of the junction differs from germline and may be a read error. The chain couples TRBV14 to TRBJ2-2; weak D call: TRBD2 (5 bases). The CDR3 has 13 amino acids. Germline V gene sequence: CDR1 SGHDN, CDR2 FVKESK. The CDR3 sequence: CASSQAGSGEPFF. The DNA for the CDR3 is TGTGCCAGCAGCCAAGCGGGGTCCGGGGAGCCGTTTTTT.

This clonotype has more than one count but fewer than ten. The chain carries TRBV2 and TRBJ1-5; no reliable D call. CDR1 SNHLY and CDR2 FYNNEI come from the germline V gene. V gave up 8 bases and J gave up 6 bases, with 11 bases separating them. The CDR3 covers 12 residues. CDR3 in amino acids: CASGQTVQPQHF. In DNA, the CDR3 is TGTGCCAGCGGCCAAACGGTTCAGCCCCAGCATTTT.

There are many counts of this clonotype. V is TRBV28 and J is TRBJ1-4; perhaps TRBD1 as D (5 bases). The CDR3 is made up of 13 amino acids. CDR1 MDHEN and CDR2 SYDVKM come from the germline V gene. V dropped 6 bases and J dropped 16 bases, with 21 bases sitting between them. CDR3 loop: CASSPRPGTEPFF. As DNA, the CDR3 is TGTGCCAGCAGCCCAAGACCCGGGACCGAACCGTTTTTT.

The chain recombines TRBV20-1 with TRBJ1-2, with D possibly matching TRBD1 (6 bases). The CDR3 spans 14 residues. Germline V lookup: CDR1 DFQATT, CDR2 SNEGSKA (reference sequence). V lost 0 bases and J 4 bases, leaving 12 bases between the germline ends. The CDR3 sequence: CSARENTGTYGYTF. CDR3 DNA: TGCAGTGCTAGAGAAAACACAGGGACCTATGGCTACACCTTC.

The V call is TRBV29-1, the J call TRBJ1-2; tentatively, D is TRBD1 (5 bases). V was cut by 8 bases and J by 3 bases, with 13 bases left in between. CDR1 and CDR2 (germline): SQVTM, ANQGSEA. The length of the CDR3 is 12 residues. The CDR3 loop is CSTRQYDYGYTF. DNA for the CDR3: TGCAGCACCAGACAGTATGACTATGGCTACACCTTC.

In its sample, this clonotype was seen many times. V and J are TRBV13 and TRBJ2-5, with D possibly matching TRBD1 (5 bases). CDR3 length equals 14 residues. Between the trimmed V and J ends, which lost 8 bases and 0 bases, there was a span of 13 bases. The germline gives CDR1 PRHDT, CDR2 FYEKMQ (reference sequence). CDR3 coding DNA: TGTGCCAGCCGGAAAGGGGCCTACCAAGAGACCCAGTACTTC. Protein: CASRKGAYQETQYF.

This clonotype was observed many times. The chain employs TRBV7-3 and TRBJ2-7; a weak D match, TRBD1 (6 bases). Trimming removed 0 bases at V and 3 bases at J, with 9 bases between. CDR1 is SGHTA, CDR2 FQGTGA, per germline. The CDR3 is 14 amino acids. CDR3 coding DNA: TGTGCCAGCAGCTTAACATCACAGGGCTACGAGCAGTACTTC. It encodes CASSLTSQGYEQYF.

This clonotype was seen more than once but under ten times. The chain combines TRBV30 with TRBJ1-5; tentatively, D is TRBD1 (5 bases). V was cut by 0 bases and J by 5 bases, with 14 bases left in between. This CDR3 region has 15 residues. CDR1 and CDR2 (germline): GTSNPN, SVGIG (reference sequence). The CDR3 DNA is TGTGCCTGGAGTGTTCAAGGCAGGGAGGATCAGCCCCAGCATTTT. As protein: CAWSVQGREDQPQHF.

Only a few counts were recorded for this clonotype. This chain connects TRBV27 to TRBJ2-1, with TRBD2 as a possible D gene (6 bases). With 7 bases removed from V and 6 bases from J, the gap between germline ends came to 19 bases. CDR1 MNHEY and CDR2 SMNVEV come from the germline V gene (reference sequence). This CDR3 is built from 15 residues. The CDR3 DNA reads as TGTGCCAGCACGGCGGGCGAGCGGGCGAGCAATGAGCAGTTCTTC. Protein product: CASTAGERASNEQFF.

This clonotype was picked up many times. CDR3 nucleotides: TGTGCCAGCATGAGCGTTGCGGGAGCAGAGACCCAGTACTTC. Translation gives CASMSVAGAETQYF. The V gene is TRBV6-1, the J gene TRBJ2-5, with 7 bases lining up with TRBD2. Trimming took 7 bases from V and 4 from J; bases not matched to a gene: 9. The CDR3 runs to 14 residues. Germline V lookup: CDR1 MNHNS, CDR2 SASEGT.

This chain connects TRBV19 to TRBJ1-2, with D tentatively TRBD1 (6 bases). In germline, CDR1 is LNHDA, CDR2 SQIVND (reference sequence). The germline V and J ends were trimmed by 3 bases and 0 bases, with 8 bases remaining between them. The CDR3 runs to 14 residues. The CDR3, as DNA: TGTGCCAGTAGTATCGGACAGACTAACTATGGCTACACCTTC. Its translation: CASSIGQTNYGYTF.

In the case of this clonotype: This may be a read error, as it is one base from a much larger clone. V usage is TRBV6-1 and J usage is TRBJ2-1; 10 bases align to TRBD2. The germline V gene encodes CDR1 MNHNS and CDR2 SASEGT. V lost 6 bases to trimming and J lost 0 bases; unmatched junction nucleotides: 5. The CDR3 contains 16 residues. Here the CDR3 DNA reads TGTGCCAGCAGCTCGGCTAGCGGGAGCTCCTACAATGAGCAGTTCTTC. Its protein product is CASSSASGSSYNEQFF.

This clonotype was observed a handful of times. The chain has TRBV5-1 and TRBJ2-7, with 8 bases matching TRBD2. CDR1 and CDR2 (germline): SGHRS, YFSETQ. The CDR3 covers 14 residues. V lost 2 bases and J lost 4; bases outside the gene matches: 5. The CDR3 nucleotides are TGCGCCAGCAGCTTAGCGGGAGTAAAATACGAGCAGTACTTC. Translation gives CASSLAGVKYEQYF. Variable domain in full (rest from reference TRBV5-1 and TRBJ2-7): KAGVTQTPRYLIKTRGQQVTLSCSPISGHRSVSWYQQTPGQGLQFLFEYFSETQRNKGNFPGRFSGRQFSNSRSEMNVSTLELGDSALYLCASSLAGVKYEQYFGPGTRLTVT.

This clonotype occurred a few times. The V gene is TRBV28, the J gene TRBJ2-5, with 14 bases identical to TRBD2. V lost 6 bases to trimming and J lost 0 bases; unmatched junction nucleotides: 6. The germline gives CDR1 MDHEN, CDR2 SYDVKM. CDR3 length: 17 amino acids. In DNA form, the CDR3 reads TGTGCCAGCAGAGGGTGGACTAGCGGGGGGTACCAAGAGACCCAGTACTTC. This encodes CASRGWTSGGYQETQYF.

In its sample, this clonotype was seen a few times. V gene TRBV3-1 combines with J gene TRBJ1-2; tentatively, D is TRBD1 (6 bases). Germline V CDR1 and CDR2: LGHDT, YNNKEL (reference sequence). CDR3 length equals 14 residues. V was clipped by 2 bases and J by 5 bases, with 12 bases between them. The DNA for the CDR3 is TGTGCCAGCAGCCAACAACAGGGAGGATATGGCTACACCTTC. It yields the protein CASSQQQGGYGYTF.

At least ten counts were recorded for this clonotype. This sequence joins TRBV30 and TRBJ1-6; D unclear. The V gene's germline CDR1 is GTSNPN and CDR2 SVGIG (reference sequence). The CDR3 extends over 13 amino acids. V lost 0 bases and J 8 bases, leaving 8 bases between the germline ends. CDR3 sequence: CAWSVARDSPLHF. CDR3 in DNA: TGTGCCTGGAGTGTGGCCAGAGATTCACCCCTCCACTTT.

This clonotype was seen only a few times. The chain combines TRBV29-1 with TRBJ2-2; D might be TRBD1 (6 bases). V lost 8 bases to trimming and J lost 7 bases, with 23 bases between them. CDR3 length: 15 amino acids. The germline gives CDR1 SQVTM, CDR2 ANQGSEA. The CDR3 here is CSFPPGQPGNGELFF. Here the CDR3 DNA reads TGCAGCTTTCCTCCGGGACAACCTGGGAACGGGGAGCTGTTTTTT.

This clonotype was seen a handful of times. The chain joins TRBV12-3 or TRBV12-4 to TRBJ2-1; 11 bases agree with TRBD2. The ends lost 5 bases at V and 6 bases at J; junction bases unmatched: 12. The CDR3 has 17 amino acids. This CDR3 reads CASSPDLLAGASNEQFF. DNA for the CDR3: TGTGCCAGCAGTCCCGATCTACTAGCGGGAGCGAGCAATGAGCAGTTCTTC.

This clonotype was picked up many times. V is TRBV19 and J is TRBJ1-5; TRBD1 is a possible D gene (5 bases). V lost 2 bases to trimming and J lost 1 base, with 12 bases between them. CDR1 is LNHDA and CDR2 is SQIVND in the germline V gene (reference sequence). The CDR3 consists of 16 residues. The CDR3 sequence is CASSIRGLISNQPQHF. In DNA, the CDR3 is TGTGCCAGTAGTATAAGGGGACTGATAAGCAATCAGCCCCAGCATTTT.

A few counts support this clonotype. The chain joins TRBV29-1 to TRBJ2-7; 13 nucleotides line up with TRBD2. Germline trimming cut 6 bases from V and 2 bases from J; bases unmatched to any gene: 7. CDR1 and CDR2 from the germline V gene are SQVTM and ANQGSEA. This CDR3 is 15 amino acids long. CDR3 sequence (DNA): TGCAGCGTGGTTGGACTAGCGGGAGCAGCCTACGAGCAGTACTTC. Translated: CSVVGLAGAAYEQYF.

This clonotype occurred once. The chain links TRBV12-3 or TRBV12-4 to TRBJ2-2; D is undetermined. CDR3 size: 15 residues. V was shortened by 4 bases and J by 4 bases, with 13 bases between the two germline ends. The CDR3 sequence: CASSYSYGGTGELFF. CDR3 nucleotides: TGTGCCAGCAGTTACTCCTACGGTGGCACCGGGGAGCTGTTTTTT.

This chain joins TRBV15 and TRBJ2-7, with D uncertain. This CDR3 has 15 amino acids. Germline assignment: CDR1 LNHNV and CDR2 YYDKDF (reference sequence). Trimming stripped 3 bases from V and 6 bases from J, with 18 bases between. CDR3 amino acids: CATSSQPEPTLEQYF. DNA of the CDR3: TGTGCCACCAGCAGTCAACCCGAACCCACCCTCGAGCAGTACTTC.